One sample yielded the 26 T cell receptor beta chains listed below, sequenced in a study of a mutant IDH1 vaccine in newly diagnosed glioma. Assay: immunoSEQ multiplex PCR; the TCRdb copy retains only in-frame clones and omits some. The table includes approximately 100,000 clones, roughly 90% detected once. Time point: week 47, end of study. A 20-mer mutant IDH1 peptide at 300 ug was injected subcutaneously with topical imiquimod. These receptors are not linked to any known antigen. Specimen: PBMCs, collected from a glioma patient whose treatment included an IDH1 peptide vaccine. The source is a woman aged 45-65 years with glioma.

CDR3 sequence reads: CASSPWDSSGNTIYF. CDR3 in DNA: TGTGCCAGCAGCCCTTGGGACAGCTCTGGAAACACCATATATTTT. V and J are TRBV7-9 and TRBJ1-3, with 7 bases lining up with TRBD1. CDR1 and CDR2 from the germline V gene are SEHNR and FQNEAQ (reference sequence). V was pared by 5 bases and J by 0 bases, with 4 bases of the junction left unmatched. This CDR3 spans 15 amino acids.

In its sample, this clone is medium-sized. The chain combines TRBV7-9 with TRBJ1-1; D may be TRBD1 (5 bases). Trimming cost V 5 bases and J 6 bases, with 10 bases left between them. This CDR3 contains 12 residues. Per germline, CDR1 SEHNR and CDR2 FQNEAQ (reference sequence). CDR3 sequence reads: CASSPPGPEAFF. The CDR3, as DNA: TGTGCCAGCAGCCCCCCGGGACCTGAAGCTTTCTTT. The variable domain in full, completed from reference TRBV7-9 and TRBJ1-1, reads DTGVSQNPRHKITKRGQNVTFRCDPISEHNRLYWYRQTLGQGPEFLTYFQNEAQLEKSRLLSDRFSAERPKGSFSTLEIQRTEQGDSAMYLCASSPPGPEAFFGQGTRLTVV.

CDR3 in DNA: TGTGCCAGCAGCGAAGATTCAGGGGGCAGGGAGACCCAGTACTTC. This encodes CASSEDSGGRETQYF. The rearrangement joins TRBV9 to TRBJ2-5; the match to TRBD1 covers 8 bases. Losses at the gene ends were 3 bases for V and 5 bases for J; bases not matched to a gene: 9. The length of the CDR3 is 15 residues. The germline CDR1 and CDR2 sequences are SGDLS and YYNGEE.

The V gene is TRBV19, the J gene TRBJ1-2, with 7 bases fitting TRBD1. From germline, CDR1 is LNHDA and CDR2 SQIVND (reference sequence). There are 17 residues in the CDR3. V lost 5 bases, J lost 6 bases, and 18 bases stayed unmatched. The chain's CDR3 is CASSLRPGQRRDNGYTF. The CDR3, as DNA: TGTGCCAGTAGTCTCCGTCCGGGACAGCGTCGGGACAATGGCTACACCTTC.

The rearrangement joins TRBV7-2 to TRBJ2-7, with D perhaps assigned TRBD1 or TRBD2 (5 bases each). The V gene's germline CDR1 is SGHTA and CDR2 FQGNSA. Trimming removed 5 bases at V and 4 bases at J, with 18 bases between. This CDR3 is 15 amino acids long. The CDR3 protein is CASSLTGRATYEQYF. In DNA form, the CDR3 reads TGTGCCAGCAGCCTCACGGGGCGGGCCACTTACGAGCAGTACTTC.

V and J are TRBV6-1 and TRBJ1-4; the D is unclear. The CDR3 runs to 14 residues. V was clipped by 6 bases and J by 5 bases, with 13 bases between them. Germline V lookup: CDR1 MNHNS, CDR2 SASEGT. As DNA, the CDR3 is TGTGCCAGCAGCCTTTGGCGGTCGAATGAAAAACTGTTTTTT. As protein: CASSLWRSNEKLFF.

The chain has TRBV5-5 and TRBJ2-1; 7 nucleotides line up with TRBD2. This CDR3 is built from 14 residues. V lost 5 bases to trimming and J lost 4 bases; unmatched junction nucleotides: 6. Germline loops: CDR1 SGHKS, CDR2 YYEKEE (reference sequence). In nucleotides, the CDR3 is TGTGCCAGCAGAGGGGTAGCGGGTTACAATGAGCAGTTCTTC. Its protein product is CASRGVAGYNEQFF.

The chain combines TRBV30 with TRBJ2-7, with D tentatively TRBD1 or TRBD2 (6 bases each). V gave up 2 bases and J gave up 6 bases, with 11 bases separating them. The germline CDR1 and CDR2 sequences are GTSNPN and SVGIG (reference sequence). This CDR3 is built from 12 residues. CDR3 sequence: CAWSTQGLEQYF. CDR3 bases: TGTGCCTGGAGTACACAGGGACTCGAGCAGTACTTC.

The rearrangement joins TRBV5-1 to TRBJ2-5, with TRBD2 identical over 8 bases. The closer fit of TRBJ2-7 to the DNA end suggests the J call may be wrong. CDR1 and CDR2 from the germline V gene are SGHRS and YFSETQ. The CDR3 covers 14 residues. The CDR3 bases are TGCGCCAGCAGCTTGGGGACTAGCTTACACGAGCAGTACTTC. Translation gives CASSLGTSLHEQYF.

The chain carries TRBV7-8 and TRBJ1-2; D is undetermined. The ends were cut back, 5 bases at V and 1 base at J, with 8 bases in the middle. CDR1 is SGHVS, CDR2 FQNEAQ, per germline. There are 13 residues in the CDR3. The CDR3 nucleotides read TGTGCCAGCAGCCCCACAGTTAACTATGGCTACACCTTC. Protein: CASSPTVNYGYTF.

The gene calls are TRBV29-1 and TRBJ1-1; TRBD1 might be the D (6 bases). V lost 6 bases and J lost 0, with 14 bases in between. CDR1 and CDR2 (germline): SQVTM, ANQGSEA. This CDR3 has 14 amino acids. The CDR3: CSVDPDSLNTEAFF. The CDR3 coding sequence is TGCAGCGTGGATCCGGACAGTTTGAACACTGAAGCTTTCTTT.

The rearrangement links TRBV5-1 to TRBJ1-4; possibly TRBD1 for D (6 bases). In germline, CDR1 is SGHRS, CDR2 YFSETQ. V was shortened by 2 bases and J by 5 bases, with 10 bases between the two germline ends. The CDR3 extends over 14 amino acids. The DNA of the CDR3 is TGCGCCAGCAGCTTACAGGGCCTAAATGAAAAACTGTTTTTT. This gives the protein CASSLQGLNEKLFF.

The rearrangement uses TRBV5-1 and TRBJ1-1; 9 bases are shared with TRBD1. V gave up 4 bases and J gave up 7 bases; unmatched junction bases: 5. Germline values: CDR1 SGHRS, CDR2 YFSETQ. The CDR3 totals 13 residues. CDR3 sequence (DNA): TGCGCCAGCAGCCGAGGACAGGGGAGTGAAGCTTTCTTT. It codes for CASSRGQGSEAFF.

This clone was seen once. The CDR3 DNA is TGTGCCAGTAACCCGACAGGGGGGGTGGAGACCCAGTACTTC. It yields the protein CASNPTGGVETQYF. The chain carries TRBV19 and TRBJ2-5; 9 bases are a match to TRBD1. The germline V gene has CDR1 LNHDA and CDR2 SQIVND (reference sequence). The V gene end was trimmed by 7 bases and the J gene end by 5 bases; junction bases not matched to a gene: 8. The CDR3 totals 14 residues.

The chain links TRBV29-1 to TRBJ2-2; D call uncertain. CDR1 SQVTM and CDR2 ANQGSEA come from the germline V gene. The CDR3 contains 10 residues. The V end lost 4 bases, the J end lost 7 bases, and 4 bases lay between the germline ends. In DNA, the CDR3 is TGCAGCGTTGGGGGCGGGGAGCTGTTTTTT. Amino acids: CSVGGGELFF.

CDR3 loop: CASSLQGAGDEQYF. The CDR3 DNA is TGCGCCAGCAGCTTGCAGGGGGCCGGGGACGAGCAGTACTTC. The chain employs TRBV5-1 and TRBJ2-7, with TRBD1 identical over 8 bases. Germline assignment: CDR1 SGHRS and CDR2 YFSETQ. This CDR3 spans 14 amino acids. The V segment lost 1 base and the J segment 5 bases; nucleotides outside the gene matches: 5.

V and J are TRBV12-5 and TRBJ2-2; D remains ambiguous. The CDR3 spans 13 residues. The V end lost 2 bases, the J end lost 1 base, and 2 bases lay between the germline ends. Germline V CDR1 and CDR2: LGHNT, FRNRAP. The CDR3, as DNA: TGTGCTAGTGGTTTGAGGAACACCGGGGAGCTGTTTTTT. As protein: CASGLRNTGELFF.

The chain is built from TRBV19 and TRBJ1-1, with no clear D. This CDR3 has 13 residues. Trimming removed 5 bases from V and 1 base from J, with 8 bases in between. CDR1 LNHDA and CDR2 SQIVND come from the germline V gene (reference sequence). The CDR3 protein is CASSLQRNTEAFF. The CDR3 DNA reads TGTGCCAGTAGTCTCCAGCGGAACACTGAAGCTTTCTTT. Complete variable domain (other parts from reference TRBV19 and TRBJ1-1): DGGITQSPKYLFRKEGQNVTLSCEQNLNHDAMYWYRQDPGQGLRLIYYSQIVNDFQKGDIAEGYSVSREKKESFPLTVTSAQKNPTAFYLCASSLQRNTEAFFGQGTRLTVV.

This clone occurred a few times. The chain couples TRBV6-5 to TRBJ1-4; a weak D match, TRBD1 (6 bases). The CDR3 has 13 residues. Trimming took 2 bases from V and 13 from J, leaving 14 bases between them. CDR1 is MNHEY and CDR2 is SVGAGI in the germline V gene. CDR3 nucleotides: TGTGCCAGCAGTTACGCCCAGGGGAGGGCACTGTTTTTT. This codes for CASSYAQGRALFF.

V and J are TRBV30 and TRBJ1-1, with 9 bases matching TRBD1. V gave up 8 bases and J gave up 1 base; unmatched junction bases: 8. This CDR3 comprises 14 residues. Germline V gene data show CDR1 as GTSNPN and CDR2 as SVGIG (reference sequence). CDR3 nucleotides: TGTGCCCATCGCCGGGACAGGGCGAACACTGAAGCTTTCTTT. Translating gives CAHRRDRANTEAFF.

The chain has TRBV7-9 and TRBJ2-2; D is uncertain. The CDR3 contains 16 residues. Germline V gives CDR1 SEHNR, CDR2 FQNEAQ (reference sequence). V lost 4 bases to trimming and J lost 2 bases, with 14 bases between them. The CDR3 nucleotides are TGTGCCAGCAGCTCACCTGACCATACTAACACCGGGGAGCTGTTTTTT. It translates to CASSSPDHTNTGELFF.

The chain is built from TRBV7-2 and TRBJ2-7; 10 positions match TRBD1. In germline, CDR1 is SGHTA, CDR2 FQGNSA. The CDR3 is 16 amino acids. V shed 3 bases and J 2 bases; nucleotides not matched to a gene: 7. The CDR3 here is CASSFMTGTGAYEQYF. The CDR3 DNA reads TGTGCCAGCAGCTTTATGACCGGGACAGGGGCCTACGAGCAGTACTTC.

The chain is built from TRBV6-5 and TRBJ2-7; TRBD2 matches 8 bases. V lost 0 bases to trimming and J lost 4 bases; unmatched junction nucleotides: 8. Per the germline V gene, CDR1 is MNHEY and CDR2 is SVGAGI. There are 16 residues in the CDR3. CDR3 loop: CASSYSSQRERYEQYF. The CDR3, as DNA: TGTGCCAGCAGTTACTCATCCCAGCGGGAGAGGTACGAGCAGTACTTC.

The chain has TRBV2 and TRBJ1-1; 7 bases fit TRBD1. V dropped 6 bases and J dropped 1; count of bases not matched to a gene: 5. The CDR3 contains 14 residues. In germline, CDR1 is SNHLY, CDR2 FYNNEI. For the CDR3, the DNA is TGTGCCAGCAGCCGGGACAGTCAGAACACTGAAGCTTTCTTT. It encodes CASSRDSQNTEAFF.

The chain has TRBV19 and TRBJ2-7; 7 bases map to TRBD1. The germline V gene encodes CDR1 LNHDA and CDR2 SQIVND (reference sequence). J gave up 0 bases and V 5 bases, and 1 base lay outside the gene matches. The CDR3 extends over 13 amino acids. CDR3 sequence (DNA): TGTGCCAGTAGTTGGACAGGCTCCTACGAGCAGTACTTC. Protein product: CASSWTGSYEQYF.

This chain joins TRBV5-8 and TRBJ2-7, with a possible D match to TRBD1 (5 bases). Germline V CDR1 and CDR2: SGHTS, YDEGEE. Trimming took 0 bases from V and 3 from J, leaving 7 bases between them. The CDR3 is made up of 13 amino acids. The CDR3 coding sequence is TGTGCCAGCAGCTTGGTCAGGGTCTACGAGCAGTACTTC. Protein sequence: CASSLVRVYEQYF.